This T cell receptor beta chain appears in the sequencing data of a study of cytomegalovirus exposure and HLA in healthy donors. About the study: According to later analysis, the same platform produced the 120 validation and several hundred first-cohort repertoires. Study-wide points: Subsequent analysis found a tendency for first-cohort TCR clusters to co-occur within the 120 validation repertoires. High specificity and sensitivity for cytomegalovirus status were reported for the classifier.

A note on this clone: Antigen specificity is unknown.

The study drew the donors from its roughly 130-subject validation cohort, separate from the approximately 700-subject first cohort. Per germline, CDR1 MNHEY and CDR2 SVGAGI. The CDR3 is made up of 14 amino acids. V dropped 7 bases and J dropped 7; count of bases not matched to a gene: 8. Measured with immunoSEQ multiplex PCR; TCRdb has only the in-frame clones, and not every one. There are 150,000 to 200,000 clones in the sample; about 82% occur only once, and roughly 1.5% lies in the top ten. This chain connects TRBV6-5 to TRBJ2-1; 9 bases align to TRBD1. This TCR came from a woman aged 18-30 years in good health and CMV-seronegative. The sample consisted of PBMCs. In DNA, the CDR3 is TGTGCCAGCACAAACAGGGGGCCGAGGAATGAGCAGTTCTTC. Translated: CASTNRGPRNEQFF.